This T cell receptor beta chain was sequenced in a study of beta chain features in type 1 diabetes. Study-wide results and caveats: High-TCR-expressing cells could be over-represented by cDNA sequencing. Shortening that was moderate but significant affected the TCRB CDR3s of Type 1 diabetes patients in all four CD4+ subsets.

V lost 0 bases, J lost 5 bases, and 14 bases lay in between. This CDR3 spans 15 amino acids. CDR1 SGDLS and CDR2 YYNGEE come from the germline V gene. All of the isolated RNA was reverse transcribed, so expressed TCRB transcripts were sequenced. The method was immunoSEQ multiplex PCR; TCRdb's version includes in-frame clones alone and lacks a portion of them. The repertoire holds 600,000 or so clones, 11% to 15% seen once, with 0.035% to 0.045% in the top ten. For this clone: The antigen remains undetermined.

This sequence was found in a man between 18 and 35 years old with type 1 diabetes. The V gene is TRBV9, the J gene TRBJ2-5, with D possibly called TRBD1 or TRBD2 (5 bases each). Input material: naive CD4+ T cells from blood. As DNA, the CDR3 is TGTGCCAGCAGCGTAGCCCCGGGGCGGAAGGAGACCCAGTACTTC. It translates to CASSVAPGRKETQYF.